These 27 T cell receptor beta chains share one sample of origin, sequenced in a study of cytomegalovirus exposure and HLA in healthy donors. Primers: 60 Vbeta forward and 13 Jbeta reverse. The repertoire was sequenced with immunoSEQ multiplex PCR; TCRdb's copy has only in-frame clones and lacks some. The sample includes 100,000 to 150,000 clones, 81% of them seen just once. What was sequenced was PBMCs. The source of these receptors is a middle-aged woman in good health and CMV-seropositive.

This clone is a singleton in its sample. This sequence joins TRBV4-3 and TRBJ2-7, with D possibly TRBD1 on 5 matching bases. The CDR3 extends over 14 amino acids. The V end lost 2 bases, the J end lost 6 bases, and 14 bases lay between the germline ends. Germline V gene data show CDR1 as LGHNA and CDR2 as YSLEER. DNA of the CDR3: TGCGCCAGCAGCCAATACCAGGGTGCTCGCGAGCAGTACTTC. Translating gives CASSQYQGAREQYF.

This clone was seen a handful of times. The gene calls are TRBV5-1 and TRBJ1-1; unclear D gene. This CDR3 spans 15 amino acids. The germline V gene encodes CDR1 SGHRS and CDR2 YFSETQ. V was cut by 0 bases and J by 8 bases, with 17 bases left in between. The CDR3 here is CASSLVATEVGEAFF. In nucleotides, the CDR3 is TGCGCCAGCAGCTTGGTTGCGACGGAGGTTGGCGAAGCTTTCTTT.

The table lists this clone with a count of one. The V call is TRBV5-1, the J call TRBJ2-2; the match to TRBD1 covers 10 bases. Germline values: CDR1 SGHRS, CDR2 YFSETQ. CDR3 size: 14 residues. The J segment lost 6 bases and the V segment lost 5 bases, leaving 4 bases of the junction unmatched. The CDR3 sequence: CASSRTGGAGELFF. In nucleotides, the CDR3 is TGCGCCAGCAGTAGGACAGGGGGAGCCGGGGAGCTGTTTTTT.

This chain uses TRBV29-1 with TRBJ2-7, with a weak D call TRBD2 (7 bases). With 4 bases removed from V and 6 bases from J, the gap between germline ends came to 19 bases. The CDR3 loop spans 14 amino acids. Per germline, CDR1 SQVTM and CDR2 ANQGSEA. The CDR3 loop is CSVAGGMDSSEQYF. CDR3 nucleotide sequence: TGCAGCGTTGCGGGGGGCATGGACAGTTCCGAGCAGTACTTC.

The chain links TRBV5-1 to TRBJ1-1; TRBD1 matches 8 bases. Losses at the gene ends were 3 bases for V and 5 bases for J; bases not matched to a gene: 6. This CDR3 has 14 residues. From germline, CDR1 is SGHRS and CDR2 YFSETQ. The CDR3 loop is CASSSKQGGTEAFF. In nucleotides, the CDR3 is TGCGCCAGCAGCTCGAAACAGGGGGGGACTGAAGCTTTCTTT.

As regards this clone: Other DNA sequences within the sample encode an identical CDR3. This chain connects TRBV5-1 to TRBJ2-7; 10 bases are a match to TRBD2. J gave up 1 base and V 0 bases, and 1 base lay outside the gene matches. From germline, CDR1 is SGHRS and CDR2 YFSETQ. The CDR3 has 15 residues. As DNA, the CDR3 is TGCGCCAGCAGCTTGGCTAGCGGGGGATCCTACGAGCAGTACTTC. Translated: CASSLASGGSYEQYF.

The chain uses TRBV7-3 and TRBJ2-1; 7 bases line up with TRBD2. Germline V gene sequence: CDR1 SGHTA, CDR2 FQGTGA. The CDR3 has 13 amino acids. V trimming: 6 bases; J trimming: 7 bases; junction bases outside the gene matches: 6. The CDR3 here is CASSSSRGNEQFF. For the CDR3, the DNA is TGTGCCAGCAGTTCATCGCGGGGGAATGAGCAGTTCTTC.

The chain joins TRBV4-3 to TRBJ1-1; D might be TRBD1 (5 bases). The germline gives CDR1 LGHNA, CDR2 YSLEER. The CDR3 extends over 13 amino acids. V was trimmed by 0 bases and J by 11 bases, leaving 13 bases between them. This CDR3 reads CASSQDRDCTAFF. CDR3 DNA: TGCGCCAGCAGCCAAGATAGGGACTGCACGGCTTTCTTT.

This chain joins TRBV6-1 and TRBJ1-2; 8 bases line up with TRBD1. After removal of 7 bases from V and 7 bases from J, the junction contained 5 bases not matched to a gene. The CDR3 has 12 residues. Germline lookup yields CDR1 MNHNS and CDR2 SASEGT. The DNA of the CDR3 is TGTGCCAGCATTCAGGGGGCGGGTGGCTACACCTTC. Translated: CASIQGAGGYTF.

This clone turned up a few times. The V gene is TRBV4-2, the J gene TRBJ2-1, with D maybe TRBD2 (5 bases). Trimming removed 3 bases from V and 2 bases from J, with 11 bases in between. Germline V lookup: CDR1 LGHNA, CDR2 YNFKEQ. The length of the CDR3 is 15 residues. The DNA of the CDR3 is TGTGCCAGCAGCCAGGCTAGCTCCACCTACAATGAGCAGTTCTTC. It translates to CASSQASSTYNEQFF.

The V and J genes are TRBV5-1 and TRBJ2-6; 11 positions agree with TRBD1. V was pared by 10 bases and J by 4 bases, with 10 bases of the junction left unmatched. The CDR3 runs 16 residues. Germline V gene sequence: CDR1 SGHRS, CDR2 YFSETQ. The CDR3 DNA reads as TGCGCCTGCCGTGGGACAGGGGGTATAGGGGCCAACGTCCTGACTTTC. This translates into CACRGTGGIGANVLTF.

The chain has TRBV5-6 and TRBJ2-1; TRBD1 agrees at 7 bases. Germline values: CDR1 SGHDT, CDR2 YYEEEE. The ends lost 4 bases at V and 7 bases at J; junction bases unmatched: 17. The CDR3 runs 17 residues. The DNA of the CDR3 is TGTGCCAGCAGCGGAGGAGTCAACAGGGGTACTGGGAATGAGCAGTTCTTC. Protein: CASSGGVNRGTGNEQFF.

The rearrangement uses TRBV11-1 and TRBJ2-1; the match to TRBD2 covers 7 bases. The CDR3 covers 15 residues. V shed 3 bases and J 0 bases; nucleotides not matched to a gene: 2. The germline gives CDR1 SGHAT, CDR2 FQDESV (reference sequence). CDR3 region: CASSLGGSSYNEQFF. The CDR3 nucleotides are TGTGCCAGCAGCTTGGGAGGGAGCTCCTACAATGAGCAGTTCTTC.

The chain has TRBV27 and TRBJ1-2, with unresolved D. The ends were cut back, 0 bases at V and 2 bases at J, with 7 bases in the middle. The CDR3 is made up of 14 amino acids. From germline, CDR1 is MNHEY and CDR2 SMNVEV (reference sequence). The CDR3 bases are TGTGCCAGCAGTTTATCGAGGGCAAACTATGGCTACACCTTC. Residues: CASSLSRANYGYTF.

This rearrangement joins TRBV6-1 to TRBJ1-1; no clear D gene. Trimming took off 0 bases at V and 4 bases at J, with 6 bases between the two ends. The CDR3 covers 13 residues. CDR1 and CDR2 from the germline V gene are MNHNS and SASEGT. CDR3 coding DNA: TGTGCCAGCAGTGAAGCTGCGATCACTGAAGCTTTCTTT. It is translated as CASSEAAITEAFF.

The V gene is TRBV7-8, the J gene TRBJ2-7; D is unresolved. The CDR3 is made up of 11 amino acids. Germline V gene lookup returns CDR1 SGHVS and CDR2 FQNEAQ. V was clipped by 0 bases and J by 7 bases, with 4 bases between them. The CDR3 coding sequence is TGTGCCAGCAGCTTAGCCGGGGAGCAGTACTTC. Translation gives CASSLAGEQYF. Looking up the rest from reference TRBV7-8 and TRBJ2-7 gives the full variable domain: GAGVSQSPRYKVAKRGQDVALRCDPISGHVSLFWYQQALGQGPEFLTYFQNEAQLDKSGLPSDRFFAERPEGSVSTLKIQRTQQEDSAVYLCASSLAGEQYFGPGTRLTVT.

This chain joins TRBV6-1 and TRBJ2-5; 12 positions match TRBD1. The J call may be mistaken, given a closer DNA end match to TRBJ2-7. Germline CDR1 MNHNS, CDR2 SASEGT. CDR3 length: 15 residues. CDR3 DNA sequence: TGTGCCAGCAGAGCCGGGACAGGGGGCATCAACGAGCAGTACTTC. Its translation: CASRAGTGGINEQYF.

The chain has TRBV9 and TRBJ2-3; D not certain. CDR3 length: 14 amino acids. Germline V CDR1 and CDR2: SGDLS, YYNGEE. Trimming removed 0 bases at V and 2 bases at J, with 7 bases between. The CDR3 DNA reads as TGTGCCAGCAGCGTAGCTGCAGTCACAGATACGCAGTATTTT. This sequence encodes CASSVAAVTDTQYF. The full variable domain, rest sourced from reference TRBV9 and TRBJ2-3, is DSGVTQTPKHLITATGQRVTLRCSPRSGDLSVYWYQQSLDQGLQFLIQYYNGEERAKGNILERFSAQQFPDLHSELNLSSLELGDSALYFCASSVAAVTDTQYFGPGTRLTVL.

The chain recombines TRBV14 with TRBJ2-7; 9 bases align to TRBD2. The CDR3 has 15 residues. V shed 3 bases and J 2 bases; nucleotides not matched to a gene: 5. Germline V gene data show CDR1 as SGHDN and CDR2 as FVKESK. CDR3 sequence (DNA): TGTGCCAGCAGCCACGGGGGACTAGCACCCTACGAGCAGTACTTC. Its protein is CASSHGGLAPYEQYF.

The gene calls are TRBV7-2 and TRBJ2-2, with 8 bases lining up with TRBD1. This CDR3 region has 15 residues. With V trimmed by 8 bases and J by 1 base, 6 bases remained unmatched. Germline lookup yields CDR1 SGHTA and CDR2 FQGNSA. The CDR3, as DNA: TGTGCCAGCTGGCGGGACAGGAGGAACACCGGGGAGCTGTTTTTT. Encoded protein: CASWRDRRNTGELFF.

The rearrangement uses TRBV5-8 and TRBJ2-6, with a weak D call TRBD2 (6 bases). This CDR3 contains 15 residues. The germline V gene has CDR1 SGHTS and CDR2 YDEGEE. With 7 bases removed from V and 4 bases from J, the gap between germline ends came to 15 bases. The CDR3 reads CASSSGAGGANVLTF. Written as DNA, the CDR3 is TGTGCCAGCTCCTCCGGGGCGGGGGGGGCCAACGTCCTGACTTTC.

This chain links TRBV4-1 with TRBJ1-1; maybe TRBD1 (5 bases). The V end lost 1 base, the J end lost 0 bases, and 6 bases lay between the germline ends. CDR3 length: 14 amino acids. Germline assignment: CDR1 MGHRA and CDR2 YSYEKL. CDR3 DNA: TGCGCCAGCAGCCAAGGCAGGGTGAACACTGAAGCTTTCTTT. Protein product: CASSQGRVNTEAFF.

The CDR3 bases are TGTGCCAGCAGTGAAGATTATCTGGGGGCCTCTACTAATGAAAAACTGTTTTTT. Its translation: CASSEDYLGASTNEKLFF. The chain joins TRBV6-1 to TRBJ1-4, with D possibly TRBD1 on 6 matching bases. V lost 1 base and J 2 bases, leaving 17 bases between the germline ends. The CDR3 is made up of 18 amino acids. The germline V gene encodes CDR1 MNHNS and CDR2 SASEGT.

The chain carries TRBV7-2 and TRBJ1-4, with D uncertain. The V end was cut by 1 base, the J end by 8 bases, with 8 bases between. Germline-derived CDR1 and CDR2 are SGHTA and FQGNSA. The CDR3 is made up of 13 amino acids. CDR3 residues: CASSLDRGEKLFF. As DNA, the CDR3 is TGTGCCAGCAGCTTAGACCGAGGAGAAAAACTGTTTTTT.

The chain joins TRBV6-1 to TRBJ2-1; 9 bases are shared with TRBD1. From germline, CDR1 is MNHNS and CDR2 SASEGT. This CDR3 region has 15 residues. With V trimmed by 6 bases and J by 4 bases, 7 bases remained unmatched. CDR3 coding DNA: TGTGCCAGCAGATACCGACAGGGGGGTTACAATGAGCAGTTCTTC. Its protein product is CASRYRQGGYNEQFF.

The chain is built from TRBV10-2 and TRBJ1-5, with TRBD1 as a possible D gene (5 bases). The V gene lost 8 bases and the J gene lost 1 base, with 15 bases spanning the gap. CDR1 WSHSY and CDR2 SAAADI come from the germline V gene. The CDR3 is 15 amino acids. For the CDR3, the DNA is TGCGCCAGCCGACCGGAGGGGAGGAGCAATCAGCCCCAGCATTTT. It translates to CASRPEGRSNQPQHF.

The chain combines TRBV7-2 with TRBJ2-3, with TRBD2 identical over 7 bases. CDR1 is SGHTA and CDR2 is FQGNSA in the germline V gene. This CDR3 contains 17 residues. V shed 6 bases and J 0 bases; nucleotides not matched to a gene: 12. The CDR3 is CASSSAPGLVSTDTQYF. As DNA, the CDR3 is TGTGCCAGCAGTTCGGCCCCTGGACTAGTTAGCACAGATACGCAGTATTTT.